What follows are 6 T cell receptor beta chains derived from one specimen sequenced in a study of OX40 agonist ivuxolimab in advanced cancers. Profiled with immunoSEQ multiplex PCR; TCRdb holds only in-frame clones, not every one. The table records tens of thousands of clones, about 72% of them present only once. Specimen: CD4+ or CD8+ T cells sorted from blood, collected in a trial of the OX40 agonist ivuxolimab. The receptors were sampled from an adult with an advanced solid tumor such as melanoma, head and neck, liver or kidney cancer.

The chain carries TRBV27 and TRBJ1-1; TRBD1 might be the D (5 bases). Trimming cost V 3 bases and J 1 base, with 9 bases left between them. The CDR3 length is 14 residues. Looked up from germline, CDR1 is MNHEY and CDR2 is SMNVEV (reference sequence). For the CDR3, the DNA is TGTGCCAGCAGTTTCCGGGGGGGGAACACTGAAGCTTTCTTT. Translated, it gives CASSFRGGNTEAFF.

J is TRBJ2-2 and V is TRBV7-6; D gene ambiguous. CDR1 and CDR2 (germline): SGHVS, FNYEAQ. The V end lost 5 bases, the J end lost 6 bases, and 16 bases lay between the germline ends. The CDR3 contains 15 residues. CDR3 residues: CASSQTVAWAGELFF. CDR3 coding DNA: TGTGCCAGCAGCCAAACGGTAGCTTGGGCCGGGGAGCTGTTTTTT.

This clone turned up a few times. The chain carries TRBV7-2 and TRBJ2-7; 9 nucleotides align to TRBD1. With V trimmed by 1 base and J by 2 bases, 3 bases remained unmatched. From germline, CDR1 is SGHTA and CDR2 FQGNSA. The CDR3 totals 15 residues. The DNA for the CDR3 is TGTGCCAGCAGCTTAGGGAACAGGGGGCCCTACGAGCAGTACTTC. Protein: CASSLGNRGPYEQYF.

The chain recombines TRBV9 with TRBJ2-3; TRBD2 matches at 9 bases. The CDR3 runs 17 residues. The V gene end was trimmed by 0 bases and the J gene end by 0 bases; junction bases not matched to a gene: 5. In germline, CDR1 is SGDLS, CDR2 YYNGEE. The CDR3 DNA is TGTGCCAGCAGCGTAGACCCTAGCGGGGTTAGCACAGATACGCAGTATTTT. Its protein is CASSVDPSGVSTDTQYF.

The chain links TRBV6-6 to TRBJ2-7, with 10 bases that match TRBD1. Germline values: CDR1 MNHNY, CDR2 SVGAGI (reference sequence). Trimming at V came to 6 bases and at J to 6 bases, leaving 5 bases not matched to a gene. This CDR3 is built from 13 residues. In nucleotides, the CDR3 is TGTGCCAGCAGCCCAGGGACAGGGGTCGAGCAGTACTTC. Protein: CASSPGTGVEQYF.

This sequence joins TRBV30 and TRBJ2-1; D is ambiguous. V lost 2 bases, J lost 7 bases, and 9 bases lay in between. The germline V gene encodes CDR1 GTSNPN and CDR2 SVGIG (reference sequence). The CDR3 runs 12 residues. The CDR3 sequence: CAWSLVGNEQFF. The DNA of the CDR3 is TGTGCCTGGAGTCTCGTAGGGAATGAGCAGTTCTTC. Full variable domain (rest looked up from reference TRBV30 and TRBJ2-1): SQTIHQWPATLVQPVGSPLSLECTVEGTSNPNLYWYRQAAGRGLQLLFYSVGIGQISSEVPQNLSASRPQDRQFILSSKKLLLSDSGFYLCAWSLVGNEQFFGPGTRLTVL.